Shown below are 20 T cell receptor beta chains from a single sample sequenced in a study of blood T cell repertoires in COVID-19. Generated by immunoSEQ multiplex PCR, the TCRdb table keeps only in-frame clones and is missing some. The table records some 80,000 clones, around 80% of them present only once. The sample was peripheral blood. The receptors were sampled from an elderly woman with active or convalescent COVID-19.

Here the CDR3 reads CAWSGDSSYSGNTIYF. CDR3 DNA sequence: TGTGCCTGGAGTGGGGACAGTAGCTACTCTGGAAACACCATATATTTT. The J gene is TRBJ1-3, the V gene TRBV30; 7 positions match TRBD1. The J segment lost 0 bases and the V segment lost 1 base, leaving 6 bases of the junction unmatched. The V gene's germline CDR1 is GTSNPN and CDR2 SVGIG (reference sequence). This CDR3 is 16 amino acids long.

This clone was seen once. The chain is built from TRBV6-5 and TRBJ2-7, with D tentatively TRBD2 (5 bases). V was trimmed by 6 bases and J by 4 bases, leaving 16 bases between them. CDR1 MNHEY and CDR2 SVGAGI come from the germline V gene. The CDR3 runs 14 residues. The CDR3 DNA reads TGTGCCAGCAGGACCCACCGGGGTCAATACGAGCAGTACTTC. Translation gives CASRTHRGQYEQYF.

This clone was recorded only once. DNA for the CDR3: TGTGCCAGCAGACTACAGGGGGCTAATTCACCCCTCCACTTT. Translated, it gives CASRLQGANSPLHF. The rearrangement uses TRBV27 and TRBJ1-6, with TRBD1 matching over 9 bases. V dropped 6 bases and J dropped 6; count of bases not matched to a gene: 3. Germline CDR1 reads MNHEY; CDR2 reads SMNVEV (reference sequence). CDR3 size: 14 residues.

This chain links TRBV29-1 with TRBJ1-1; 10 nucleotides match TRBD1. Germline CDR1 is SQVTM and CDR2 is ANQGSEA. This CDR3 contains 15 residues. With 8 bases clipped from V and 0 bases from J, the junction kept 9 bases outside the gene matches. CDR3 sequence: CSTRDRGRMNTEAFF. The CDR3 DNA sequence: TGCAGCACGAGGGACAGGGGACGAATGAACACTGAAGCTTTCTTT.

The chain joins TRBV6-1 to TRBJ2-1; D may be TRBD1 (5 bases). This CDR3 region has 12 residues. From germline, CDR1 is MNHNS and CDR2 SASEGT. Trimming took off 0 bases at V and 10 bases at J, with 7 bases between the two ends. CDR3 in DNA: TGTGCCAGCAGTGAAGCTAGGGGCGAGCAGTTCTTC. Its translation: CASSEARGEQFF.

The rearrangement uses TRBV19 and TRBJ1-5; a possible D gene is TRBD1 (5 bases). From germline, CDR1 is LNHDA and CDR2 SQIVND (reference sequence). V lost 2 bases and J 4 bases, leaving 12 bases between the germline ends. The CDR3 runs 15 residues. The CDR3 protein is CASSIPGQVNQPQHF. CDR3 DNA: TGTGCCAGTAGTATACCCGGACAAGTAAATCAGCCCCAGCATTTT.

The sample holds a few counts of this clone. The V and J genes are TRBV6-2 or TRBV6-3 and TRBJ1-1; tentative D call: TRBD1 (6 bases). CDR1 and CDR2 from the germline V gene are MNHEY and SVGEGT. This CDR3 has 14 residues. Between the trimmed V and J ends, which lost 2 bases and 3 bases, there was a span of 10 bases. CDR3 sequence (DNA): TGTGCCAGCAGTTACAGGGACACGTACACTGAAGCTTTCTTT. It encodes CASSYRDTYTEAFF.

This chain links TRBV7-6 with TRBJ2-7; 12 bases agree with TRBD2. V was pared by 6 bases and J by 7 bases, with 4 bases of the junction left unmatched. This CDR3 has 13 amino acids. From germline, CDR1 is SGHVS and CDR2 FNYEAQ. CDR3 region: CASSLAGGQEQYF. The CDR3 DNA reads TGTGCCAGCAGTCTAGCGGGGGGGCAAGAGCAGTACTTC.

The J gene is TRBJ2-4, the V gene TRBV5-6; TRBD1 agrees at 8 bases. V lost 3 bases, J lost 3 bases, and 5 bases stayed unmatched. Germline V gene sequence: CDR1 SGHDT, CDR2 YYEEEE. This CDR3 contains 15 residues. In nucleotides, the CDR3 is TGTGCCAGCAGCTCCTTACAGGGGGACAAAAACATTCAGTACTTC. It translates to CASSSLQGDKNIQYF.

CDR3 protein: CASSLGGEGYEQYF. The DNA of the CDR3 is TGTGCCAGCAGTTTGGGCGGGGAAGGATACGAGCAGTACTTC. The chain couples TRBV27 to TRBJ2-7; a weak D match, TRBD2 (6 bases). V lost 3 bases and J 4 bases, leaving 13 bases between the germline ends. Germline CDR1 reads MNHEY; CDR2 reads SMNVEV (reference sequence). The CDR3 loop spans 14 amino acids.

The chain uses TRBV21-1 and TRBJ2-5; the DNA was not used to check the table's D call, TRBD2. TRBV21-1 is recorded as a pseudogene. The CDR3 length is 19 residues. The CDR3 DNA reads as TGTGCCAGCAGCAAATGGATATCGGTTAGCGGGGGGGAACAAGAGACCCAGTACTTC. Amino acid sequence: CASSKWISVSGGEQETQYF.

The chain combines TRBV6-1 with TRBJ2-7, with 7 bases that match TRBD1. CDR3 length: 16 residues. Germline V CDR1 and CDR2: MNHNS, SASEGT. Unmatched junction bases numbered 9, after V lost 1 base and J lost 3 bases. The CDR3 DNA sequence: TGTGCCAGCAGTGAAGGGAGCCCCTGGGACAGCTACGAGCAGTACTTC. It translates to CASSEGSPWDSYEQYF.

This clone came up a few times. The genes are TRBV27 and TRBJ1-2; weak D call: TRBD1 (6 bases). CDR3 length: 15 residues. The V end lost 5 bases, the J end lost 8 bases, and 21 bases lay between the germline ends. CDR1 MNHEY and CDR2 SMNVEV come from the germline V gene (reference sequence). Here the CDR3 DNA reads TGTGCCAGCAGTGAAGGGGGACCTAAAACTAGGGGCTACACCTTC. Encoded protein: CASSEGGPKTRGYTF.

The gene calls are TRBV9 and TRBJ2-2, with TRBD1 matching over 10 bases. The V gene's germline CDR1 is SGDLS and CDR2 YYNGEE. Unmatched junction bases numbered 6, after V lost 8 bases and J lost 5 bases. The CDR3 consists of 14 residues. CDR3 sequence: CASTGQGETGELFF. In nucleotides, the CDR3 is TGTGCCAGTACCGGACAGGGGGAGACCGGGGAGCTGTTTTTT.

In its sample, this clone was seen once. J is TRBJ1-4 and V is TRBV2; 7 bases map to TRBD1. V dropped 1 base and J dropped 7; count of bases not matched to a gene: 3. The CDR3 is 14 amino acids. Germline V gene data show CDR1 as SNHLY and CDR2 as FYNNEI. The CDR3 loop is CASSEEGAGEKLFF. In DNA form, the CDR3 reads TGTGCCAGCAGTGAAGAGGGGGCGGGTGAAAAACTGTTTTTT.

This clone came up once. V is TRBV28 and J is TRBJ1-6, with D possibly being TRBD1 (5 bases). Germline lookup yields CDR1 MDHEN and CDR2 SYDVKM. Trimming shortened V by 6 bases and J by 14 bases, and 14 bases separated the two germline ends. CDR3 length: 12 residues. The DNA of the CDR3 is TGTGCCAGCAGATCGGGGGGATCTACCCTCCACTTT. Translation: CASRSGGSTLHF.

The chain couples TRBV28 to TRBJ2-1, with 11 nucleotides matching TRBD2. The CDR3 runs to 16 residues. CDR1 is MDHEN, CDR2 SYDVKM, per germline. Unmatched junction bases numbered 10, after V lost 2 bases and J lost 10 bases. The CDR3 coding sequence is TGTGCCAGCAGTTTACTTAGCGGGGGGGCGGCATGGGAGCAGTTCTTC. Its translation: CASSLLSGGAAWEQFF.

The V and J genes are TRBV18 and TRBJ1-1; 8 bases are a match to TRBD1. Per germline, CDR1 KGHSH and CDR2 LQKENI. The CDR3 covers 14 residues. With V trimmed by 5 bases and J by 6 bases, 8 bases remained unmatched. The CDR3 is CASSSGQGISEAFF. CDR3 DNA sequence: TGTGCCAGCTCATCCGGACAGGGTATATCTGAAGCTTTCTTT.

This clone was observed a few times. The DNA for the CDR3 is TGTGCCAGCAGTCAGAGACAGGGATCATCCACCGGGGAGCTGTTTTTT. It codes for CASSQRQGSSTGELFF. V and J are TRBV28 and TRBJ2-2; 7 positions match TRBD1. The CDR3 is 16 amino acids. The junction had 10 bases not matched to a gene; V was cut back by 5 bases and J by 4 bases. Germline lookup yields CDR1 MDHEN and CDR2 SYDVKM. Variable domain in full (rest from reference TRBV28 and TRBJ2-2): DVKVTQSSRYLVKRTGEKVFLECVQDMDHENMFWYRQDPGLGLRLIYFSYDVKMKEKGDIPEGYSVSREKKERFSLILESASTNQTSMYLCASSQRQGSSTGELFFGEGSRLTVL.

This chain joins TRBV5-4 and TRBJ2-1; 9 bases line up with TRBD1. The CDR3 totals 15 residues. The ends lost 6 bases at V and 9 bases at J; junction bases unmatched: 13. The germline gives CDR1 SGHNT, CDR2 YYREEE (reference sequence). CDR3 region: CASNPRGQGGGEQFF. CDR3 coding DNA: TGTGCCAGCAACCCCCGGGGACAGGGAGGGGGTGAGCAGTTCTTC.